The rows below give T cell receptor beta chains drawn from one sample of a study of early T cells in non-severe SARS-CoV-2 infection. TCRdb ran MiXCR on the 5' RACE reads and lists one entry per CDR3 protein. The data contain 85,000 to 90,000 distinct CDR3 sequences, around 15% of them singletons. Sequencing input: whole blood. The origin of the receptors is an adult who was a healthcare worker with PCR-confirmed SARS-CoV-2 infection or an uninfected control (not recorded which). Both conserved end residues are part of each CDR3. The D gene is left open where the match is weak. Expanded clones are given a class, and other clones once, few, many or no size at all.

v_call	clone_size	j_call	d_call	cdr3_aa	cdr3_nt
TRBV20-1	few	TRBJ2-3	.	CSARRRGGDTQYF	TGCAGTGCTCGTCGTAGGGGCGGTGATACGCAGTATTTT
TRBV7-3	.	TRBJ2-1	.	CASSSYGPNEQFF	TGTGCCAGCAGCTCTTACGGCCCCAATGAGCAGTTCTTC
TRBV18	few	TRBJ2-1	.	CASVDSDLYNEQFF	TGTGCCAGCGTGGACAGCGACCTCTACAATGAGCAGTTCTTC
TRBV14	few	TRBJ1-6	.	CASSQGRENSPLHF	TGTGCCAGCAGCCAGGGCAGGGAAAATTCACCCCTCCACTTT
TRBV4-2	few	TRBJ1-3	.	CASSQDRRDTPGNTIYF	TGTGCCAGCAGCCAAGACCGACGAGACACCCCTGGAAACACCATATATTTT
TRBV7-9	few	TRBJ2-7	TRBD1	CASSIIKTGDEQYF	TGTGCCAGCAGCATCATAAAGACAGGGGACGAGCAGTACTTC
TRBV7-2	few	TRBJ2-7	TRBD1	CASSFIQGARREQYF	TGTGCCAGCAGCTTCATACAGGGGGCGCGTCGCGAGCAGTACTTC
TRBV3-1	.	TRBJ1-1	.	CASSQGVQNTEAFF	TGTGCCAGCAGCCAAGGTGTCCAGAACACTGAAGCTTTCTTT
TRBV19	few	TRBJ2-1	.	CASGGRLLVEEQFF	TGTGCCTCCGGAGGACGGCTCCTCGTTGAAGAGCAGTTCTTC
TRBV5-1	few	TRBJ1-1	.	CASSSSDGNTEAFF	TGCGCCAGCAGCTCTTCGGACGGTAACACTGAAGCTTTCTTT
TRBV20-1	few	TRBJ2-1	TRBD2	CSARMERGDFSSYNEQFF	TGCAGTGCCCGGATGGAGCGGGGGGACTTCAGCTCCTACAATGAGCAGTTCTTC
TRBV7-2	few	TRBJ1-4	.	CASSLRHREKLFF	TGTGCCAGCAGCTTACGACACCGAGAAAAACTGTTTTTT
TRBV28	few	TRBJ1-4	.	CASSFSGTGSEKLFF	TGTGCCAGCAGTTTTTCGGGAACGGGCAGTGAAAAACTGTTTTTT
TRBV11-2	.	TRBJ2-7	.	CASSFFTYEQYF	TGTGCCAGCAGCTTCTTTACCTACGAGCAGTACTTC
TRBV28	few	TRBJ2-1	.	CASSLPWSSYNEQFF	TGTGCCAGCAGTTTACCCTGGAGCTCCTACAATGAGCAGTTCTTC
TRBV28	.	TRBJ2-4	TRBD1	CASSLRPGTGAKNIQYF	TGTGCCAGCAGTTTACGCCCCGGGACAGGGGCCAAAAACATTCAGTACTTC